The rows below give T cell receptor beta chains drawn from one sample of a study of cytomegalovirus exposure and HLA in healthy donors. Data came from immunoSEQ multiplex PCR; TCRdb stores just in-frame clones and leaves some out. Among some 160,000 clones listed, around 77% were seen once. Sequenced: PBMCs. Receptor source: a woman in her twenties or thirties in good health and CMV-seronegative. Each CDR3 is given with its conserved first and last residue. Each record gives: J gene, V gene, D gene, clone size, CDR3 DNA, CDR3 protein. The D gene is left open where the match is weak. A row's size may be missing; if present it is once, few, many or a size class.

TRBJ1-3 TRBV10-3 - - TGTGCCATCAGGCCAGGGAACTCTGGAAACACCATATATTTT CAIRPGNSGNTIYF
TRBJ2-2 TRBV5-1 TRBD2 - TGCGCCAGCAGCCCTTATGCTAGCGGGGCTACACCGAACACCGGGGAGCTGTTTTTT CASSPYASGATPNTGELFF
TRBJ2-7 TRBV6-5 TRBD1 - TGTGCCAGCAGTTCCCGGGACAGGGGCTACGAGCAGTACTTC CASSSRDRGYEQYF
TRBJ2-7 TRBV7-8 TRBD2 - TGTGCCAGCAGCCCGCCCGGACTAGCGGGCCCCTCCTACGAGCAGTACTTC CASSPPGLAGPSYEQYF
TRBJ1-4 TRBV28 TRBD1 once TGTGCCATCGGATCCCTAGGGGGCGCGGGTGAAAAACTGTTTTTT CAIGSLGGAGEKLFF
TRBJ2-2 TRBV7-2 - - TGTGCCAGTTTCCCGGGACAAATCACCGGGGAGCTGTTTTTT CASFPGQITGELFF
TRBJ1-6 TRBV6-1 - - TGTGCCAGCAGCATACAGCTCTATAATTCACCCCTCCACTTT CASSIQLYNSPLHF
TRBJ2-1 TRBV7-9 TRBD1 - TGTGCCAGCAGCTTCCGGGACAGGGGGTTTCATGAGCAGTTCTTC CASSFRDRGFHEQFF
TRBJ2-7 TRBV28 TRBD2 few TGTGCCAGCAGACCTACGGATAGAGGCCTAGCGGGCTCCTACGAGCAGTACTTC CASRPTDRGLAGSYEQYF
TRBJ1-6 TRBV27 - - TGTGCCAGCAGTTCATTTATGCGACTTAATTCACCCCTCCACTTT CASSSFMRLNSPLHF
TRBJ1-2 TRBV28 - - TGTGCCAGCAGTTTCACCGCACAGGGTTTTAACTATGGCTACACCTTC CASSFTAQGFNYGYTF
TRBJ2-1 TRBV18 TRBD2 - TGTGCCAGCTCACCACCCTCTGGGGCTAGCGGGGGGGCTGGTGAGCAGTTCTTC CASSPPSGASGGAGEQFF
TRBJ2-2 TRBV5-6 - - TGTGCCAGCAGCTTGGCCCTCGGGGGCACCGGGGAGCTGTTTTTT CASSLALGGTGELFF
TRBJ2-7 TRBV6-1 - - TGTGCCAGCAGTGAAAGGCAGGGTCCCTACGAGCAGTACTTC CASSERQGPYEQYF
TRBJ1-6 TRBV7-9 - once TGTGCCAGCAGCTTAGCCGGCCTAAGGAGCTCCTATAATTCACCCCTCCACTTT CASSLAGLRSSYNSPLHF
TRBJ1-6 TRBV27 - - TGTGCCAGCAGTACTCTCCGAATGAGTCCCCTCCACTTT CASSTLRMSPLHF
TRBJ1-1 TRBV11-3 - - TGTGCCAGCAGCTTAGGAGGTTTCAACACTGAAGCTTTCTTT CASSLGGFNTEAFF
TRBJ1-2 TRBV27 TRBD1 once TGTGCCAGCAGTTCCCGGACAGGGCATGGCTACACCTTC CASSSRTGHGYTF
TRBJ2-1 TRBV5-4 - - TGTGCCAGCAGCTCAGGGATAGCGGTCGGTGAGCAGTTCTTC CASSSGIAVGEQFF
TRBJ2-3 TRBV30 - - TGTGCCTGGAGTCTGGTCGCGGTCGATACGCAGTATTTT CAWSLVAVDTQYF
TRBJ2-1 TRBV28 TRBD1 few TGTGCCAGCAGTTTATATCGTTGGGACAGGCCTCACAATGAGCAGTTCTTC CASSLYRWDRPHNEQFF
TRBJ2-5 TRBV7-7 TRBD2 - TGTGCTTCCGGGACTAGCGGGGGGCCCCAGTACTTC CASGTSGGPQYF
TRBJ1-1 TRBV18 TRBD1 - TGTGCCAGCTCACACGGACAGGGTTCTGAAGCTTTCTTT CASSHGQGSEAFF
TRBJ2-7 TRBV7-8 TRBD1 - TGTGCCAGCAGCCGGGCAGGGGGCTACTACGAGCAGTACTTC CASSRAGGYYEQYF
TRBJ2-1 TRBV21-1 - - TGTGCCAGCAGCCCCCTGCGGTGCACATGTTACAATGAGCAGTTCTTC CASSPLRCTCYNEQFF
TRBJ2-1 TRBV10-3 - few TGTGCCATCAGGGTACGGGACTCAAGGAGGAATGAGCAGTTCTTC CAIRVRDSRRNEQFF
TRBJ1-3 TRBV18 TRBD1 - TGTGCCAGCTCACCACCGACAGGGTTCGCTGGAAACACCATATATTTT CASSPPTGFAGNTIYF
TRBJ1-2 TRBV2 - - TGTGCCAGCAACCGGGACTGGGATAACTATGGCTACACCTTC CASNRDWDNYGYTF
TRBJ2-5 TRBV10-3 - - TGTGCCATCAGGGTGACAGGAGATCGGGAGACCCAGTACTTC CAIRVTGDRETQYF
TRBJ2-2 TRBV30 TRBD2 - TGTGCCTGGGATCTAGCGGGAGGCCCCGGGGAGCTGTTTTTT CAWDLAGGPGELFF
TRBJ1-2 TRBV4-2 - - TGTGCCAGCAGCCAAGGGAATGTTATGACGGGGGCTAACTATGGCTACACCTTC CASSQGNVMTGANYGYTF
TRBJ1-4 TRBV5-4 - - TGTGCCAGCAGCTCCAACATTGCTACTAATGAAAAACTGTTTTTT CASSSNIATNEKLFF
TRBJ2-6 TRBV5-4 TRBD2 - TGTGCCAGCCGCAGCTTCGGCGGGGGTTCTGGGGCCAACGTCCTGACTTTC CASRSFGGGSGANVLTF
TRBJ1-1 TRBV6-4 - - TGTGCCAGCATTTTATACGGGGACACTGAAGCTTTCTTT CASILYGDTEAFF
TRBJ2-5 TRBV27 - - TGTGCCAGCAGTCCTTGGGCAGGGGAAGAGACCCAGTACTTC CASSPWAGEETQYF
TRBJ1-2 TRBV4-1 - few TGCGCCAGCAGCCAAGAACAGCAGAATCGGCGCTACACCTTC CASSQEQQNRRYTF
TRBJ2-1 TRBV9 TRBD1 once TGTGCCAGCAGCCCATCAGGGGGTCAGGGATACAATGAGCAGTTCTTC CASSPSGGQGYNEQFF
TRBJ2-7 TRBV29-1 - once TGCAGCGTTGGTGGGGGGGCCCCCTACGAGCAGTACTTC CSVGGGAPYEQYF
TRBJ1-1 TRBV6-1 TRBD1 few TGTGCCAGCAGTGGGAATACAGGGGGCGCCTACGCTGAAGCTTTCTTT CASSGNTGGAYAEAFF
TRBJ1-2 TRBV28 - - TGTGCCAGCAGTTTATTGCGGCAGGGGAAGGGCTACCCCTTC CASSLLRQGKGYPF
TRBJ1-1 TRBV7-5 - - TGTGTCAGAAGCTTTAGGGGCCTTCTCGAGAACACTGAAGCTTTCTTT CVRSFRGLLENTEAFF
TRBJ1-1 TRBV7-6 - - TGTGCCAGCAGCTTAATAACAGGGCAAGGCGCTTTCTTT CASSLITGQGAFF
TRBJ2-3 TRBV27 TRBD2 - TGTGCCAGCAGGCGGTTGGGCGGGAGAACAGATACGCAGTATTTT CASRRLGGRTDTQYF
TRBJ2-5 TRBV7-8 - few TGTGCCAGCAGCTTAAATAGCCCAATGGCGGAGACCCAGTACTTC CASSLNSPMAETQYF